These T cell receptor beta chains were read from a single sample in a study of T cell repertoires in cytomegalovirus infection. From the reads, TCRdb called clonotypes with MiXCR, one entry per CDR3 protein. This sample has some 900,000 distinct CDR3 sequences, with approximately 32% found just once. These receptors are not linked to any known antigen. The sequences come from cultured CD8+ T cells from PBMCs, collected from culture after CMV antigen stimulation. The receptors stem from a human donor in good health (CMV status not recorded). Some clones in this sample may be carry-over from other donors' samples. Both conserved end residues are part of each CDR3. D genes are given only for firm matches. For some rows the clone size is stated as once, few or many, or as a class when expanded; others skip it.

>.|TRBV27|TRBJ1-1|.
TGTGCCAGCATCCGTCCAGGGAACACTGAAGCTTTCTTT
CASIRPGNTEAFF
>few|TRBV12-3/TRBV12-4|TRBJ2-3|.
TGTGCCAGCACCCATCCTTCCCTCCCAGATACGCAGTATTTT
CASTHPSLPDTQYF
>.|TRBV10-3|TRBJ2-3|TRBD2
TGTGCCATCAGTGACCCACTAGCGGGGGGGCTCGGAGATACGCAGTATTTT
CAISDPLAGGLGDTQYF
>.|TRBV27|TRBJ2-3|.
TGTGCCAGCAGTTTAGGGGGGGGGCCCCCCACAGATACGCAGTATTTT
CASSLGGGPPTDTQYF
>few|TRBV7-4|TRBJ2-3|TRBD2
TGTGCCAGCAGCTACCGGGGGGTGCTGGACACAGATACGCAGTATTTT
CASSYRGVLDTDTQYF
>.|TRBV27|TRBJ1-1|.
TGTGCCAGCAGTTTAGGGGTGGCGTTCGAAGCTTTCTTT
CASSLGVAFEAFF
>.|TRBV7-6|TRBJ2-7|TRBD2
TGTGCCAGCAGCTGGGTAGCGGGGGGGCAGAACGAGCAGTACTTC
CASSWVAGGQNEQYF
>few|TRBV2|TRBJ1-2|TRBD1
TGTGCCAGGGACCAGGACAGGCGTGGGGGCTACACCTTC
CARDQDRRGGYTF
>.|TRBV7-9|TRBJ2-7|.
TGTGCCAGCAGCTTAGATGTTTACGAGCAGTACTTC
CASSLDVYEQYF
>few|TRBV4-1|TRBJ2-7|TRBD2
TGCGCCAGCAGCTCTCTAGCGGGGGGGGTCGACGAGCAGTACTTC
CASSSLAGGVDEQYF
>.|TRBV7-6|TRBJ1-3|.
TGTGCCAGCAGCTTACCGGCGGATGGAAACACCATATATTTT
CASSLPADGNTIYF
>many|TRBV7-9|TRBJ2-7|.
TGTGCCAGCAGCTTAGGGGCAGGTAACTACGAGCAGTACTTC
CASSLGAGNYEQYF
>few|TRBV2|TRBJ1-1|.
TGTGCCAGCAGGAAAGGGAACACTGAAGCTTTCTTT
CASRKGNTEAFF
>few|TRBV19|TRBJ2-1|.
TGTGCCAGTAGTATGACCGACAGGCTAATTTACTACAATGAGCAGTTCTTC
CASSMTDRLIYYNEQFF
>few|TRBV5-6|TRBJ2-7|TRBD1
TGTGCCAGCAGCGAGGACAGGTACGAGCAGTACTTC
CASSEDRYEQYF
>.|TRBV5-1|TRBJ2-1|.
TGCGCCAGCAGCTTGGCCCCGACAGCTACTTCCTACAATGAGCAGTTCTTC
CASSLAPTATSYNEQFF
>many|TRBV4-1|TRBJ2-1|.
TGCGCCAGCAGCCAAGATTCCCCCACTACCGGCTACTACAATGAGCAGTTCTTC
CASSQDSPTTGYYNEQFF
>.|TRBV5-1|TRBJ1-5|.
TGCGCCAGCAGCTTTCTACCTATGGACAGTAGCAATCAGCCCCAGCATTTT
CASSFLPMDSSNQPQHF
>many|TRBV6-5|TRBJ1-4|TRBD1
TGTGCCAGCAGTTTCCGGGACAGTTCGATCGCTGAAAAACTGTTTTTT
CASSFRDSSIAEKLFF
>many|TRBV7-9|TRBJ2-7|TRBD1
TGTGCCAGCAGCCCTCGGGACAGGAGCTCCTACGAGCAGTACTTC
CASSPRDRSSYEQYF
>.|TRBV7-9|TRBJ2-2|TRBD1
TGTGCCAGCAGCCCCTCGACAGGGACGAACACCGGGGAGCTGTTTTTT
CASSPSTGTNTGELFF
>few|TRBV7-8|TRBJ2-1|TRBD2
TGTGCCAGCAGCTTAGCTGCGGGGGGGCGGCTCCTGGTCAATGAGCAGTTCTTC
CASSLAAGGRLLVNEQFF
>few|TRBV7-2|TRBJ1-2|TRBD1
TGTGCCAGCAGCTACAACAGGGGGTGGGGCTACACCTTC
CASSYNRGWGYTF
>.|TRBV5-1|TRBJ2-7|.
TGCGCCAGCAGCTTAAAAGGGCTCGCCTACGAGCAGTACTTC
CASSLKGLAYEQYF
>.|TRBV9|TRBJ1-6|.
TGTGCCAGCAATAATCCGCAGGTACCTCGGACACCCCTCCACTTT
CASNNPQVPRTPLHF
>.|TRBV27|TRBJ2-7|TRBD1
TGTGTCAGCAAGGACAGGGGATTCCCTTATTCCTACGAGCAGTACTTC
CVSKDRGFPYSYEQYF
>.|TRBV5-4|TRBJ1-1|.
TGTGCCAGCAGCTTGGAAGGGTCGAACACTGAAGCTTTCTTT
CASSLEGSNTEAFF
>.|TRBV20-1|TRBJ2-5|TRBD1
TGCAGTGCAACCTCGACAGGGTGGCAAGAGACCCAGTACTTC
CSATSTGWQETQYF
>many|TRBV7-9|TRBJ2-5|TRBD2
TGTGCCAGCAGCTTCTTAGGAGCGGGGGAGTTTCAAGAGACCCAGTACTTC
CASSFLGAGEFQETQYF